This is a list of T cell receptor beta chains from one sample in a study of CD8 T cells in ankylosing spondylitis. TCRdb fed the 5' RACE reads into MiXCR, producing one record per CDR3 protein. The repertoire holds 250,000 to 400,000 distinct CDR3 sequences, with approximately 10% as singletons. Source material: blood, either unsorted or a sorted T cell fraction (not recorded which). The receptor set was obtained from a female donor with ankylosing spondylitis or in good health (not recorded which). CDR3s include the opening cysteine and the closing phenylalanine or tryptophan. The order of the fields is V gene, CDR3 protein.

v_gene: TRBV20-1
CDR3aa: CSAVGVGYNEQFF

v_gene: TRBV12-3/TRBV12-4
CDR3aa: CASRTGGTDTQYF

v_gene: TRBV6-6
CDR3aa: CASSSGRSGYTF

v_gene: TRBV3-1
CDR3aa: CASSPPSTGSYEQFF

v_gene: TRBV7-9
CDR3aa: CASSLGTSDTGELFF

v_gene: TRBV7-9
CDR3aa: CASSHPGLAGSDKFF

v_gene: TRBV4-3
CDR3aa: CASSRDLGSTDTQYF

v_gene: TRBV20-1
CDR3aa: CSARDFLEAFF

v_gene: TRBV5-5
CDR3aa: CASSWGQDTQYF

v_gene: TRBV18
CDR3aa: CASSPLATGDYNEQFF

v_gene: TRBV18
CDR3aa: CASTNSGRTEAFF

v_gene: TRBV28
CDR3aa: CASSSTLLASSSYNEQFF

v_gene: TRBV6-1
CDR3aa: CASSEEDSGRWGDTQYF

v_gene: TRBV25-1
CDR3aa: CASSGAAASTDTQYF

v_gene: TRBV10-2
CDR3aa: CASRPTSGRANEQFF

v_gene: TRBV6-5
CDR3aa: CASSYNGQETQYF

v_gene: TRBV5-1
CDR3aa: CASSLGLAGPGANVLTF

v_gene: TRBV20-1
CDR3aa: CSARDRGGSSYEQYF

v_gene: TRBV20-1
CDR3aa: CSAEELSGNVYEQYF

v_gene: TRBV7-2
CDR3aa: CASSLAGTGTGTEAFF

v_gene: TRBV5-5
CDR3aa: CASSLGESPWNEQFF

v_gene: TRBV20-1
CDR3aa: CSASRDRGEPETQYF

v_gene: TRBV20-1
CDR3aa: CSAPKHYRDTAYEQYF

v_gene: TRBV20-1
CDR3aa: CSASMVLTENIQYF

v_gene: TRBV20-1
CDR3aa: CSARDWGTSGSWADTQYF

v_gene: TRBV13
CDR3aa: CASTAWGKNQPQHF

v_gene: TRBV11-2
CDR3aa: CASSFQAEAFF

v_gene: TRBV10-3
CDR3aa: CAIKETGDNQPQHF

v_gene: TRBV5-1
CDR3aa: CASRRDNLSPLHF

v_gene: TRBV7-2
CDR3aa: CASSLKNGQTQYF

v_gene: TRBV5-1
CDR3aa: CASALQDNSPLHF

v_gene: TRBV3-1
CDR3aa: CACSQDGTAYNEQFF

v_gene: TRBV7-9
CDR3aa: CASSLQSISTTGELFF

v_gene: TRBV12-3/TRBV12-4
CDR3aa: CASSRTGNEQYF

v_gene: TRBV7-9
CDR3aa: CASRSGPDTQYF

v_gene: TRBV27
CDR3aa: CASGRTERFHNEQFF

v_gene: TRBV7-2
CDR3aa: CASSSGLIETQYF

v_gene: TRBV5-1
CDR3aa: CASSPDVQGMIYF

v_gene: TRBV10-3
CDR3aa: CAISDGTGNQPQHF

v_gene: TRBV3-1
CDR3aa: CATSQETGRAGGHDEGAQYF

v_gene: TRBV5-1
CDR3aa: CASSLWDRALSEAFF

v_gene: TRBV5-1
CDR3aa: CASLGQGPLNTEAFF

v_gene: TRBV5-1
CDR3aa: CASSRESRSSYNEQFF

v_gene: TRBV20-1
CDR3aa: CSAARRTSGNNEQFF

v_gene: TRBV2
CDR3aa: CASNSGLETQYF

v_gene: TRBV20-1
CDR3aa: CSAPSTRGGKETQYF

v_gene: TRBV7-9
CDR3aa: CASSTHDRQGANSPLHF

v_gene: TRBV20-1
CDR3aa: CSARPRGRSPLHF

v_gene: TRBV28
CDR3aa: CASSLIVSGAYEQYF

v_gene: TRBV20-1
CDR3aa: CSARVGAGNTEAFF

v_gene: TRBV27
CDR3aa: CASSLGQGGEQYF

v_gene: TRBV5-1
CDR3aa: CASSLAGTSGGTDTQYF

v_gene: TRBV20-1
CDR3aa: CSASSQGDTEAFF

v_gene: TRBV7-9
CDR3aa: CASIGVAWNEQFF